This TCR beta chain was sequenced in a study of T cell responses to AZD1222 COVID-19 vaccine. General study results and limits: Spike-wide coverage was observed for vaccine-associated CD4 TCRs, with dominant responses at 160-218 and 743-854. Only a handful of people who got AZD1222 tested seropositive at baseline. Spike-specific TCR breadth and depth rose after two AZD1222 doses.

Assay: immunoSEQ multiplex PCR; the TCRdb copy retains only in-frame clones and omits some. Of about 140,000 clones listed, approximately 89% were seen once; the top ten hold roughly 2.8%. Trimming pared 5 bases from V and 3 bases from J, leaving 8 bases between. This CDR3 contains 13 residues. A remark on this clone: The target antigen is unknown.

The rearrangement uses TRBV12-3 or TRBV12-4 and TRBJ2-1; weak D call: TRBD1 (5 bases). The clonotype comes from an adult in good health. Sequences were derived from peripheral blood, sampled on day 0 of AZD1222 vaccination. CDR3 coding DNA: TGTGCCAGCAGTCAAGGGGTCTACAATGAGCAGTTCTTC. Protein product: CASSQGVYNEQFF.